The clone carrying this T cell receptor beta chain appeared many times. The antigen remains unidentified. The entry originates in a study of neurological immune-mediated disorders. General study findings and limits: The absence of shared CDR3 amino acid sequences among expanded clones across subjects suggests private repertoires in all groups.

The unsorted libraries originated from 2 million PBMCs that had been stored at -80 C. The V segment lost 5 bases and the J segment 5 bases; nucleotides outside the gene matches: 5. The germline gives CDR1 SGHRS, CDR2 YFSETQ. This CDR3 has 14 amino acids. The cDNA was synthesized by means of template-switch 5'RACE, which was carried out with 10-nucleotide random UMIs. From 15-18 subjects, each sequencing run yielded over 170 million TCR-beta sequences. TCRdb fed the 5' RACE reads into MiXCR, producing one record per CDR3 protein. The sample lists about 120,000 distinct CDR3 sequences; roughly 3.2% were seen once.

The V call is TRBV5-1, the J call TRBJ2-1; 9 positions agree with TRBD2. This sequence was found in a woman in her thirties with multiple sclerosis. Sequenced input: PBMCs. The CDR3, as DNA: TGCGCCAGCAGGCCAGCGGGGGGTCACAATGAGCAGTTCTTC. Residues: CASRPAGGHNEQFF.